This T cell receptor beta chain was retrieved from a study of blood T cell repertoires in COVID-19. Study context: Researchers got acute and convalescent COVID-19 samples from the United States, Italy and Spain. PBMCs, B-cell-depleted T cells, or T cells provided the cDNA or gDNA that made up the material.

CDR1 SGHNT and CDR2 YENEEA come from the germline V gene. V was clipped by 0 bases and J by 0 bases, with 20 bases between them. The CDR3 runs to 19 residues. Authors' processing steps: Reference gene primer amplification gave estimated nucleated cell counts. The assay was immunoSEQ multiplex PCR, and TCRdb's table has in-frame clones only and misses some. For V, J and clone size, that table is used; D and trimming come from the DNA. The sample carries 120,000 or so clones, about four fifths recorded once. Sequenced: peripheral blood. The clonotype originates from a woman aged 60 to 75 with acute or convalescent COVID-19. The chain employs TRBV11-3 and TRBJ1-1; D may be TRBD1 (5 bases). CDR3 in amino acids: CASSLEGGYDPHLNTEAFF. The CDR3 DNA sequence: TGTGCCAGCAGCTTAGAGGGGGGGTACGATCCTCACTTGAACACTGAAGCTTTCTTT.